Listed below are T cell receptor beta chains from one sample, sequenced in a study of vaccination and CD4 T cells after COVID-19. No antigen has been identified for these receptors. One entry per CDR3 protein results from TCRdb running MiXCR on the PCR reads. The sample lists 6,000 to 7,000 distinct CDR3 sequences; roughly a third were seen once. The sequencing sample was made of CD4+ T cells from blood, cultured in vitro. Receptors originate from a human donor in good health. Each CDR3 is given with its conserved first and last residue. D genes are given only for firm matches. Size values are once, few and many counts, or a class for expanded clones, and some rows have none.

abundance: .; d_gene: .; len: 14; v_gene: TRBV18; j_gene: TRBJ1-1; CDR3aa: CASSPPKGQTEAFF; CDR3nt: TGTGCCAGCTCACCACCTAAGGGGCAGACCGAAGCTTTCTTT
abundance: few; d_gene: .; len: 13; v_gene: TRBV19; j_gene: TRBJ1-1; CDR3aa: CASALHMNTEAFF; CDR3nt: TGTGCCAGTGCGTTACACATGAACACTGAAGCTTTCTTT
abundance: .; d_gene: TRBD2; len: 17; v_gene: TRBV28; j_gene: TRBJ2-3; CDR3aa: CASRTWTSGTVTDTQYF; CDR3nt: TGTGCCAGCAGGACGTGGACTAGCGGAACCGTCACAGATACGCAGTATTTT
abundance: .; d_gene: .; len: 14; v_gene: TRBV5-4; j_gene: TRBJ2-7; CDR3aa: CASSDNRGGDEQYF; CDR3nt: TGTGCCAGCAGCGATAACAGGGGAGGTGACGAGCAGTACTTC
abundance: .; d_gene: .; len: 14; v_gene: TRBV11-3; j_gene: TRBJ2-2; CDR3aa: CASSLGTTTGELFF; CDR3nt: TGTGCCAGCAGCTTAGGGACTACCACCGGGGAGCTGTTTTTT
abundance: .; d_gene: TRBD2; len: 16; v_gene: TRBV7-9; j_gene: TRBJ2-3; CDR3aa: CASSSGLAGASDTQYF; CDR3nt: TGTGCCAGCAGCTCAGGACTAGCGGGAGCTTCCGATACGCAGTATTTT
abundance: few; d_gene: TRBD2; len: 12; v_gene: TRBV20-1; j_gene: TRBJ2-7; CDR3aa: CSSIGTSYEQYF; CDR3nt: TGCAGTTCAATAGGGACTAGCTACGAGCAGTACTTC
abundance: few; d_gene: .; len: 13; v_gene: TRBV19; j_gene: TRBJ1-6; CDR3aa: CASNRQMESPLHF; CDR3nt: TGTGCCAGTAATCGACAGATGGAATCACCCCTCCACTTT
abundance: once; d_gene: .; len: 18; v_gene: TRBV28; j_gene: TRBJ1-5; CDR3aa: CASSLGSGGMISNQPQHF; CDR3nt: TGTGCCAGCAGTTTAGGGTCCGGGGGGATGATAAGCAATCAGCCCCAGCATTTT
abundance: .; d_gene: TRBD1; len: 14; v_gene: TRBV7-8; j_gene: TRBJ1-1; CDR3aa: CASSLDRANTEAFF; CDR3nt: TGTGCCAGCAGCTTGGACAGGGCTAACACTGAAGCTTTCTTT
abundance: few; d_gene: .; len: 17; v_gene: TRBV6-5; j_gene: TRBJ2-2; CDR3aa: CASSYGVAAPNTGELFF; CDR3nt: TGTGCCAGCAGTTACGGGGTAGCGGCCCCGAACACCGGGGAGCTGTTTTTT
abundance: .; d_gene: .; len: 14; v_gene: TRBV28; j_gene: TRBJ1-5; CDR3aa: CASSFRPSNQPQHF; CDR3nt: TGTGCCAGCAGTTTTAGGCCCAGCAATCAGCCCCAGCATTTT
abundance: .; d_gene: .; len: 15; v_gene: TRBV4-2; j_gene: TRBJ2-6; CDR3aa: CASSQDGSGANVLTF; CDR3nt: TGTGCCAGCAGCCAAGACGGCTCTGGGGCCAACGTCCTGACTTTC
abundance: .; d_gene: .; len: 14; v_gene: TRBV7-2; j_gene: TRBJ1-2; CDR3aa: CASSLGISNYGYTF; CDR3nt: TGTGCCAGCAGCTTAGGGATCTCTAACTATGGCTACACCTTC
abundance: .; d_gene: TRBD1; len: 15; v_gene: TRBV6-2/TRBV6-3; j_gene: TRBJ1-5; CDR3aa: CASSPSDRGYQPQHF; CDR3nt: TGTGCCAGCAGCCCCTCGGACAGGGGTTATCAGCCCCAGCATTTT
abundance: .; d_gene: .; len: 13; v_gene: TRBV30; j_gene: TRBJ1-1; CDR3aa: CAWVPRENTEAFF; CDR3nt: TGTGCCTGGGTCCCCAGGGAGAACACTGAAGCTTTCTTT
abundance: .; d_gene: TRBD1; len: 22; v_gene: TRBV29-1; j_gene: TRBJ2-1; CDR3aa: CSVEARPRRTGGGWRSYNEQFF; CDR3nt: TGCAGCGTTGAAGCCCGACCCCGCCGGACAGGGGGCGGTTGGCGGTCCTACAATGAGCAGTTCTTC
abundance: .; d_gene: .; len: 11; v_gene: TRBV28; j_gene: TRBJ1-1; CDR3aa: CASSFNTEAFF; CDR3nt: TGTGCCAGCAGTTTCAACACTGAAGCTTTCTTT
abundance: few; d_gene: TRBD2; len: 13; v_gene: TRBV20-1; j_gene: TRBJ2-1; CDR3aa: CSARGLTYNEQFF; CDR3nt: TGCAGTGCTAGGGGACTAACCTACAATGAGCAGTTCTTC
abundance: few; d_gene: TRBD1; len: 15; v_gene: TRBV4-2; j_gene: TRBJ1-5; CDR3aa: CASSQAQGGNQPQHF; CDR3nt: TGTGCCAGCAGCCAAGCACAGGGGGGCAATCAGCCCCAGCATTTT
abundance: .; d_gene: .; len: 14; v_gene: TRBV7-2; j_gene: TRBJ2-3; CDR3aa: CASSQLFSTDTQYF; CDR3nt: TGTGCCAGCAGCCAGCTATTCAGCACAGATACGCAGTATTTT
abundance: .; d_gene: TRBD2; len: 12; v_gene: TRBV7-6; j_gene: TRBJ2-1; CDR3aa: CASSSGGIEQFF; CDR3nt: TGTGCCAGCAGCTCGGGGGGGATTGAGCAGTTCTTC
abundance: .; d_gene: .; len: 15; v_gene: TRBV5-1; j_gene: TRBJ1-1; CDR3aa: CASSLNGGLSSEAFF; CDR3nt: TGCGCCAGCAGCTTGAATGGGGGGCTCTCTTCTGAAGCTTTCTTT
abundance: few; d_gene: TRBD1; len: 16; v_gene: TRBV24-1; j_gene: TRBJ2-5; CDR3aa: CATSDPGDRGKETQYF; CDR3nt: TGTGCCACCAGTGATCCGGGAGACAGGGGGAAAGAGACCCAGTACTTC
abundance: .; d_gene: TRBD1; len: 15; v_gene: TRBV6-5; j_gene: TRBJ1-2; CDR3aa: CASSYRDRGWYGYTF; CDR3nt: TGTGCCAGCAGTTACCGGGACAGGGGATGGTATGGCTACACCTTC
abundance: .; d_gene: TRBD1; len: 13; v_gene: TRBV10-3; j_gene: TRBJ1-1; CDR3aa: CAISGQGYTEAFF; CDR3nt: TGTGCCATCAGTGGACAGGGCTACACTGAAGCTTTCTTT
abundance: few; d_gene: .; len: 15; v_gene: TRBV6-2/TRBV6-3; j_gene: TRBJ2-1; CDR3aa: CASRSGDFDYNEQFF; CDR3nt: TGTGCCAGCAGGTCAGGGGATTTCGACTACAATGAGCAGTTCTTC
abundance: .; d_gene: .; len: 16; v_gene: TRBV7-9; j_gene: TRBJ2-1; CDR3aa: CASSTNPGRLVNEQFF; CDR3nt: TGTGCCAGCAGCACTAACCCGGGACGCCTTGTCAATGAGCAGTTCTTC
abundance: .; d_gene: .; len: 13; v_gene: TRBV11-1; j_gene: TRBJ2-7; CDR3aa: CASSLGLDYEQYF; CDR3nt: TGTGCCAGCAGCTTAGGGCTAGACTACGAGCAGTACTTC
abundance: few; d_gene: .; len: 11; v_gene: TRBV19; j_gene: TRBJ2-7; CDR3aa: CASSMGNEQYF; CDR3nt: TGTGCCAGTAGTATGGGCAACGAGCAGTACTTC
abundance: .; d_gene: .; len: 13; v_gene: TRBV20-1; j_gene: TRBJ2-1; CDR3aa: CSATDYRVYEQFF; CDR3nt: TGCAGTGCCACGGACTATAGGGTGTATGAGCAGTTCTTC
abundance: few; d_gene: TRBD1; len: 19; v_gene: TRBV7-3; j_gene: TRBJ2-2; CDR3aa: CASSPGPGTGAPGTGELFF; CDR3nt: TGTGCCAGCAGCCCAGGTCCCGGGACAGGGGCGCCGGGCACCGGGGAGCTGTTTTTT
abundance: .; d_gene: .; len: 10; v_gene: TRBV20-1; j_gene: TRBJ2-3; CDR3aa: CSLNLDTQYF; CDR3nt: TGCAGTTTGAATCTTGATACGCAGTATTTT
abundance: .; d_gene: .; len: 17; v_gene: TRBV19; j_gene: TRBJ1-1; CDR3aa: CASSILYRQGANTEAFF; CDR3nt: TGTGCCAGTAGTATCCTTTATAGGCAGGGAGCGAACACTGAAGCTTTCTTT
abundance: .; d_gene: TRBD2; len: 20; v_gene: TRBV4-3; j_gene: TRBJ2-3; CDR3aa: CASSQVATSGSPALLDTQYF; CDR3nt: TGCGCCAGCAGCCAAGTGGCCACTAGCGGGAGCCCCGCACTTCTAGATACGCAGTATTTT
abundance: medium-sized; d_gene: .; len: 16; v_gene: TRBV10-3; j_gene: TRBJ1-2; CDR3aa: CARRTHDGSTSGGYTF; CDR3nt: TGTGCCAGAAGAACTCACGACGGGAGTACGTCCGGTGGCTACACCTTC
abundance: once; d_gene: TRBD1; len: 14; v_gene: TRBV7-7; j_gene: TRBJ2-1; CDR3aa: CASSEQGAYNEQFF; CDR3nt: TGTGCTAGCAGTGAACAGGGGGCATACAATGAGCAGTTCTTC
abundance: .; d_gene: .; len: 12; v_gene: TRBV18; j_gene: TRBJ2-7; CDR3aa: CASSLTGSEQYF; CDR3nt: TGTGCCAGCTCACTGACGGGGAGTGAGCAGTACTTC
abundance: .; d_gene: .; len: 14; v_gene: TRBV19; j_gene: TRBJ1-2; CDR3aa: CASSIGRDHLGYTF; CDR3nt: TGTGCCAGTAGTATAGGCAGGGACCATCTTGGCTACACCTTC
abundance: once; d_gene: TRBD1; len: 13; v_gene: TRBV7-2; j_gene: TRBJ2-7; CDR3aa: CASSLEGAYEQYF; CDR3nt: TGTGCCAGCAGCTTAGAGGGGGCGTACGAGCAGTACTTC
abundance: .; d_gene: .; len: 14; v_gene: TRBV11-2; j_gene: TRBJ2-5; CDR3aa: CASNPMGGPETQYF; CDR3nt: TGTGCCAGCAACCCGATGGGGGGTCCGGAGACCCAGTACTTC
abundance: .; d_gene: TRBD2; len: 13; v_gene: TRBV12-3/TRBV12-4; j_gene: TRBJ2-5; CDR3aa: CASQREAQETQYF; CDR3nt: TGTGCCAGCCAGCGGGAGGCCCAAGAGACCCAGTACTTC
abundance: .; d_gene: .; len: 13; v_gene: TRBV5-1; j_gene: TRBJ2-7; CDR3aa: CASSLAERSEQYF; CDR3nt: TGCGCCAGCAGCTTGGCCGAGAGATCCGAGCAGTACTTC
abundance: medium-sized; d_gene: .; len: 14; v_gene: TRBV25-1; j_gene: TRBJ2-5; CDR3aa: CASSERGTGETQYF; CDR3nt: TGTGCCAGCAGTGAAAGAGGGACGGGGGAGACCCAGTACTTC
abundance: .; d_gene: .; len: 15; v_gene: TRBV20-1; j_gene: TRBJ2-7; CDR3aa: CSALFWTTLSYEQYF; CDR3nt: TGCAGTGCACTCTTCTGGACTACCCTCTCCTACGAGCAGTACTTC
abundance: .; d_gene: .; len: 12; v_gene: TRBV19; j_gene: TRBJ2-7; CDR3aa: CASMGLGYEQYF; CDR3nt: TGTGCCAGTATGGGATTAGGGTACGAGCAGTACTTC
abundance: few; d_gene: .; len: 16; v_gene: TRBV20-1; j_gene: TRBJ1-5; CDR3aa: CSARPPDARGNQPQHF; CDR3nt: TGCAGTGCTAGACCTCCTGACGCGCGTGGCAATCAGCCCCAGCATTTT
abundance: .; d_gene: TRBD1; len: 15; v_gene: TRBV24-1; j_gene: TRBJ2-7; CDR3aa: CATSDPGTGGYEQYF; CDR3nt: TGTGCCACCAGTGATCCCGGGACAGGGGGCTACGAGCAGTACTTC
abundance: .; d_gene: .; len: 13; v_gene: TRBV20-1; j_gene: TRBJ2-7; CDR3aa: CSARGLGAYEQYF; CDR3nt: TGCAGTGCTAGAGGGCTCGGGGCCTACGAGCAGTACTTC
abundance: .; d_gene: TRBD1; len: 14; v_gene: TRBV6-2/TRBV6-3; j_gene: TRBJ2-7; CDR3aa: CASSIRDRGYEQYF; CDR3nt: TGTGCCAGCAGTATCCGGGACAGGGGCTACGAGCAGTACTTC
abundance: .; d_gene: .; len: 13; v_gene: TRBV28; j_gene: TRBJ1-1; CDR3aa: CASSQMGNTEAFF; CDR3nt: TGTGCCAGCAGTCAAATGGGGAACACTGAAGCTTTCTTT
abundance: few; d_gene: TRBD1; len: 13; v_gene: TRBV28; j_gene: TRBJ1-5; CDR3aa: CASSRDRGQPQHF; CDR3nt: TGTGCCAGCAGTAGGGACAGGGGCCAGCCCCAGCATTTT
abundance: .; d_gene: TRBD2; len: 17; v_gene: TRBV20-1; j_gene: TRBJ2-3; CDR3aa: CSAIRGLADISTDTQYF; CDR3nt: TGCAGTGCTATCCGGGGACTAGCAGACATTAGCACAGATACGCAGTATTTT
abundance: .; d_gene: .; len: 17; v_gene: TRBV20-1; j_gene: TRBJ2-6; CDR3aa: CSARGPGALSGANVLTF; CDR3nt: TGCAGTGCTAGAGGGCCGGGGGCCCTCTCTGGGGCCAACGTCCTGACTTTC
abundance: .; d_gene: TRBD1; len: 13; v_gene: TRBV10-3; j_gene: TRBJ2-7; CDR3aa: CAINRDSTYEQYF; CDR3nt: TGTGCCATCAATCGGGACAGTACCTACGAGCAGTACTTC
abundance: .; d_gene: TRBD1; len: 17; v_gene: TRBV19; j_gene: TRBJ2-6; CDR3aa: CASSIRTGGSGANVLTF; CDR3nt: TGTGCCAGTAGTATAAGGACAGGGGGCTCTGGGGCCAACGTCCTGACTTTC
abundance: .; d_gene: TRBD1; len: 14; v_gene: TRBV19; j_gene: TRBJ1-2; CDR3aa: CASSSTGTNYGYTF; CDR3nt: TGTGCCAGTAGTTCGACAGGGACGAACTATGGCTACACCTTC
abundance: .; d_gene: .; len: 12; v_gene: TRBV7-2; j_gene: TRBJ1-1; CDR3aa: CASSLAWGGAFF; CDR3nt: TGTGCCAGCAGCTTAGCGTGGGGGGGGGCTTTCTTT
abundance: few; d_gene: .; len: 11; v_gene: TRBV7-9; j_gene: TRBJ1-1; CDR3aa: CASSLVEPAFF; CDR3nt: TGTGCCAGCAGCTTAGTGGAGCCGGCTTTCTTT
abundance: .; d_gene: .; len: 14; v_gene: TRBV28; j_gene: TRBJ2-3; CDR3aa: CASRELFRGDTQYF; CDR3nt: TGTGCCAGCAGAGAGCTTTTCCGCGGTGATACGCAGTATTTT